Sequencing of this T cell receptor (beta chain) was carried out in a study of blood T cell repertoires in COVID-19. Study at large: The United States, Italy and Spain were the sources of the acute and convalescent COVID-19 samples. From T cells, B-cell-depleted T cells, or PBMCs came the material, which was cDNA or gDNA.

The repertoire was sequenced with immunoSEQ multiplex PCR; TCRdb's copy has only in-frame clones and lacks some. The data show 250,000 or so clones, 85% to 90% seen once. The clonotype comes from a middle-aged woman who had recovered from COVID-19. Sequenced sample: peripheral blood.

The CDR3 protein is CASSPWAGTEAFF. The CDR3 DNA follows: TGTGCCAGCTCACCGTGGGCTGGCACTGAAGCTTTCTTT. The chain combines TRBV18 with TRBJ1-1, with D uncertain. In germline, CDR1 is KGHSH, CDR2 LQKENI. V was clipped by 3 bases and J by 4 bases, with 9 bases between them. The CDR3 extends over 13 amino acids. Combining the CDR3 with reference TRBV18 and TRBJ1-1 gives the whole variable domain NAGVMQNPRHLVRRRGQEARLRCSPMKGHSHVYWYRQLPEEGLKFMVYLQKENIIDESGMPKERFSAEFPKEGPSILRIQQVVRGDSAAYFCASSPWAGTEAFFGQGTRLTVV.